The present T cell receptor (beta chain) was sequenced within a study of blood T cells in healthy people across ages. CDR3 length equals 13 residues. CDR1 DFQATT and CDR2 SNEGSKA come from the germline V gene (reference sequence). Trimming pared 4 bases from V and 0 bases from J, leaving 10 bases between. The authors ran a second PCR of about 7 to 12 cycles using a sample-barcoded 5' primer and a J-beta primer mix. TCRdb processed the 5' RACE reads anew with MiXCR; each CDR3 protein has one entry. The sample lists hundreds of thousands of distinct CDR3 sequences, about a third occurring once. The V call is TRBV20-1, the J call TRBJ2-7, with D possibly TRBD1 on 5 matching bases. Sample: blood. The receptor's source is a woman older than 75 in good health. The CDR3 bases are TGCAGTGCTAAAGGGGTGACCTCCTACGAGCAGTACTTC. The encoded protein is CSAKGVTSYEQYF.